The 32 T cell receptor beta chains listed next were all sequenced from one sample in a study of blood T cell repertoires in COVID-19. Only in-frame clones appear in the TCRdb table, and some are missing; sequencing was by immunoSEQ multiplex PCR. Counted here are around 160,000 clones, 65% to 85% occurring once; the ten biggest clones make up 10% to 15%. The sequencing input was peripheral blood. These receptors all stem from a man aged 60-69 years with active or convalescent COVID-19.

V usage is TRBV30 and J usage is TRBJ2-6; no clear D gene. Trimming stripped 2 bases from V and 12 bases from J, with 23 bases between. The germline V gene has CDR1 GTSNPN and CDR2 SVGIG (reference sequence). There are 16 residues in the CDR3. The CDR3 nucleotides are TGTGCCTGGAGTTCTAGGTTGGAATCGTTAGTTGGCGTCCTGACTTTC. This codes for CAWSSRLESLVGVLTF.

V is TRBV6-5 and J is TRBJ2-7, with D unresolved. Germline V gene sequence: CDR1 MNHEY, CDR2 SVGAGI. This CDR3 is 13 amino acids long. Trimming pared 2 bases from V and 5 bases from J, leaving 10 bases between. In nucleotides, the CDR3 is TGTGCCAGCAGTTACGATAACAGAGACGAGCAGTACTTC. This translates into CASSYDNRDEQYF.

The J gene is TRBJ2-7, the V gene TRBV5-4; possibly TRBD2 for D (5 bases). This CDR3 region has 14 residues. The V gene lost 4 bases and the J gene lost 8 bases, with 19 bases spanning the gap. Looked up from germline, CDR1 is SGHNT and CDR2 is YYREEE (reference sequence). The chain's CDR3 is CASSPDSLVLKQYF. CDR3 in DNA: TGTGCCAGCAGCCCGGACTCGCTAGTTCTGAAGCAGTACTTC.

This clone was detected a few times. V gene TRBV7-9 combines with J gene TRBJ1-1; possibly TRBD1 for D (6 bases). Trimming removed 5 bases from V and 9 bases from J, with 16 bases in between. CDR1 SEHNR and CDR2 FQNEAQ come from the germline V gene (reference sequence). There are 13 residues in the CDR3. The CDR3 spells CASSLKGDGQAFF. CDR3 DNA: TGTGCCAGCAGCCTGAAGGGGGACGGTCAAGCTTTCTTT.

The rearrangement uses TRBV7-9 and TRBJ1-3, with a possible D match to TRBD1 (5 bases). CDR3 size: 14 residues. Trimming cost V 6 bases and J 2 bases, with 11 bases left between them. Per the germline V gene, CDR1 is SEHNR and CDR2 is FQNEAQ (reference sequence). This CDR3 is CASRSGGTGNTIYF. The CDR3 nucleotides read TGTGCCAGCAGAAGCGGGGGGACTGGAAACACCATATATTTT.

V is TRBV9 and J is TRBJ2-7; 12 bases fit TRBD2. The germline gives CDR1 SGDLS, CDR2 YYNGEE. The CDR3 contains 16 residues. V was clipped by 4 bases and J by 6 bases; unmatched bases: 11. The CDR3 bases are TGTGCCAGCAGCCCCTGGACTAGCGGGACACTCGGCGAGCAGTACTTC. Translating gives CASSPWTSGTLGEQYF.

This chain uses TRBV30 with TRBJ2-1; TRBD1 aligns across 9 bases. CDR1 and CDR2 (germline): GTSNPN, SVGIG (reference sequence). The V and J ends lost 5 bases and 5 bases, in that order; junction bases with no gene match: 4. The CDR3 runs to 13 residues. The CDR3 protein is CAWLQGAHNEQFF. CDR3 DNA sequence: TGTGCCTGGTTACAGGGGGCCCACAATGAGCAGTTCTTC.

V usage is TRBV9 and J usage is TRBJ2-5, with unresolved D. Trimming took off 0 bases at V and 4 bases at J, with 16 bases between the two ends. The germline V gene has CDR1 SGDLS and CDR2 YYNGEE. The CDR3 has 16 amino acids. The CDR3, as DNA: TGTGCCAGCAGCGTAGCCCCCGCGGCATTTGTAGAGACCCAGTACTTC. It codes for CASSVAPAAFVETQYF.

The chain joins TRBV9 to TRBJ2-7; TRBD1 is a possible D gene (6 bases). Germline assignment: CDR1 SGDLS and CDR2 YYNGEE. The CDR3 length is 18 residues. Trimming took 1 base from V and 4 from J, leaving 24 bases between them. The CDR3 reads CASSVPPPRGSLLYEQYF. The CDR3 DNA reads TGTGCCAGCAGCGTACCCCCCCCGAGGGGGAGCCTCCTTTACGAGCAGTACTTC. Using reference TRBV9 and TRBJ2-7 for the parts outside the CDR3, the full variable domain is DSGVTQTPKHLITATGQRVTLRCSPRSGDLSVYWYQQSLDQGLQFLIQYYNGEERAKGNILERFSAQQFPDLHSELNLSSLELGDSALYFCASSVPPPRGSLLYEQYFGPGTRLTVT.

This rearrangement joins TRBV20-1 to TRBJ2-1, with 9 bases aligning to TRBD1. Germline assignment: CDR1 DFQATT and CDR2 SNEGSKA (reference sequence). Unmatched junction bases numbered 1, after V lost 6 bases and J lost 7 bases. The CDR3 extends over 11 amino acids. CDR3 coding DNA: TGCAGTGCGGGACAGGGTAATGAGCAGTTCTTC. Encoded protein: CSAGQGNEQFF.

This sequence joins TRBV28 and TRBJ1-1; D gene ambiguous. Germline lookup yields CDR1 MDHEN and CDR2 SYDVKM. Trimming removed 6 bases from V and 1 base from J, with 9 bases in between. The CDR3 is made up of 13 amino acids. The CDR3 nucleotides read TGTGCCAGCAGCTTCAGAAAGAACACTGAAGCTTTCTTT. Translation: CASSFRKNTEAFF.

The chain employs TRBV30 and TRBJ1-5, with D perhaps matching TRBD1 (5 bases). The CDR3 sequence is 12 residues long. Germline CDR1 and CDR2: GTSNPN and SVGIG (reference sequence). V was trimmed by 3 bases and J by 9 bases, leaving 12 bases between them. CDR3 sequence reads: CAWRGVEGPQHF. CDR3 DNA sequence: TGTGCCTGGAGAGGGGTGGAGGGGCCCCAGCATTTT.

The chain combines TRBV2 with TRBJ2-4; D remains unclear. The CDR3 is 17 residues long. Germline V gene sequence: CDR1 SNHLY, CDR2 FYNNEI. V lost 0 bases and J 1 base, leaving 13 bases between the germline ends. The CDR3, as DNA: TGTGCCAGCAGTGAAGCGCTTTTACGAGTTGCCAAAAACATTCAGTACTTC. Residues: CASSEALLRVAKNIQYF.

The chain uses TRBV5-1 and TRBJ2-2; D is perhaps TRBD2 (5 bases). The V end lost 3 bases, the J end lost 0 bases, and 15 bases lay between the germline ends. CDR1 and CDR2 (germline): SGHRS, YFSETQ. This CDR3 has 17 residues. CDR3 protein: CASSSRLATANTGELFF. The CDR3 DNA sequence: TGCGCCAGCAGCTCCAGATTAGCGACCGCGAACACCGGGGAGCTGTTTTTT.

The chain is built from TRBV30 and TRBJ1-1, with a tentative D call TRBD1 (6 bases). V dropped 4 bases and J dropped 5 bases, with 14 bases sitting between them. Germline V lookup: CDR1 GTSNPN, CDR2 SVGIG (reference sequence). This CDR3 is 13 amino acids long. This CDR3 is CAWNFRGGTEAFF. CDR3 DNA sequence: TGTGCCTGGAACTTCAGGGGCGGGACTGAAGCTTTCTTT.

This clone has a single count. This sequence joins TRBV28 and TRBJ1-1; TRBD1 is a possible D gene (6 bases). V lost 8 bases to trimming and J lost 2 bases, with 12 bases between them. The CDR3 runs to 13 residues. Germline CDR1 MDHEN, CDR2 SYDVKM. CDR3 DNA: TGTGCCAGCCGGGACACCCAAAACACTGAAGCTTTCTTT. Translation: CASRDTQNTEAFF.

This sequence joins TRBV9 and TRBJ2-7, with D possibly TRBD1 on 5 matching bases. This CDR3 contains 17 residues. Deletions cut 4 bases from V and 2 bases from J, with 22 bases between. Germline lookup yields CDR1 SGDLS and CDR2 YYNGEE. The CDR3 nucleotides are TGTGCCAGCAGCCCACGTGGGGCGAAGGACGGAGCCTACGAGCAGTACTTC. This codes for CASSPRGAKDGAYEQYF.

The gene calls are TRBV14 and TRBJ1-4; no definite D call. The CDR3 is 12 amino acids. The V end lost 8 bases, the J end lost 5 bases, and 9 bases lay between the germline ends. CDR1 is SGHDN and CDR2 is FVKESK in the germline V gene. This chain's CDR3 is CASSDINEKLFF. In nucleotides, the CDR3 is TGTGCCAGCTCAGATATAAATGAAAAACTGTTTTTT.

This clone has a handful of counts. This rearrangement joins TRBV6-2 or TRBV6-3 to TRBJ2-7; the match to TRBD1 covers 8 bases. The germline CDR1 and CDR2 sequences are MNHEY and SVGEGT. The J segment lost 13 bases and the V segment lost 4 bases, leaving 9 bases of the junction unmatched. The CDR3 has 12 residues. The CDR3: CASSFGQGRGYF. CDR3 coding DNA: TGTGCCAGCAGTTTCGGACAGGGTAGAGGCTACTTC.

The rearrangement uses TRBV9 and TRBJ2-1; 8 positions agree with TRBD2. The V gene end was trimmed by 0 bases and the J gene end by 7 bases; junction bases not matched to a gene: 6. There are 15 residues in the CDR3. Germline values: CDR1 SGDLS, CDR2 YYNGEE. This CDR3 is CASSVVAGYTNEQFF. CDR3 sequence (DNA): TGTGCCAGCAGCGTAGTAGCGGGATATACTAATGAGCAGTTCTTC.

This chain joins TRBV7-8 and TRBJ1-2, with D possibly TRBD1 on 6 matching bases. The V gene lost 5 bases and the J gene lost 2 bases, with 15 bases spanning the gap. Germline CDR1 is SGHVS and CDR2 is FQNEAQ. The CDR3 extends over 15 amino acids. CDR3 sequence: CASSPIGGQNYGYTF. Written as DNA, the CDR3 is TGTGCCAGCAGCCCCATCGGGGGGCAAAACTATGGCTACACCTTC.

This chain connects TRBV4-2 to TRBJ2-2; 11 bases map to TRBD2. Germline trimming cut 3 bases from V and 5 bases from J; bases unmatched to any gene: 8. The germline CDR1 and CDR2 sequences are LGHNA and YNFKEQ. This CDR3 is built from 17 residues. CDR3: CASSHITGTSGTGELFF. For the CDR3, the DNA is TGTGCCAGCAGCCACATTACCGGGACTAGCGGTACCGGGGAGCTGTTTTTT.

The CDR3 loop reads CASLDSSYEQYF. The CDR3 DNA sequence: TGTGCCAGCCTCGACAGCTCCTACGAGCAGTACTTC. V and J are TRBV28 and TRBJ2-7, with a weak D call TRBD1 (5 bases). The CDR3 has 12 residues. V gave up 8 bases and J gave up 0 bases, with 8 bases separating them. CDR1 is MDHEN, CDR2 SYDVKM, per germline. Filled out from reference TRBV28 and TRBJ2-7, the complete variable domain reads DVKVTQSSRYLVKRTGEKVFLECVQDMDHENMFWYRQDPGLGLRLIYFSYDVKMKEKGDIPEGYSVSREKKERFSLILESASTNQTSMYLCASLDSSYEQYFGPGTRLTVT.

This clone came up once. The V gene is TRBV20-1, the J gene TRBJ2-2; perhaps TRBD1 as D (7 bases). This CDR3 is 17 amino acids long. V was shortened by 3 bases and J by 1 base, with 18 bases between the two germline ends. CDR1 and CDR2 (germline): DFQATT, SNEGSKA (reference sequence). CDR3 residues: CSASLDREARNTGELFF. CDR3 in DNA: TGCAGTGCTAGTCTCGACAGGGAGGCGAGGAACACCGGGGAGCTGTTTTTT.

This clone occurred many times. V and J are TRBV5-4 and TRBJ1-2, with TRBD1 matching 9 bases. From germline, CDR1 is SGHNT and CDR2 YYREEE (reference sequence). V dropped 2 bases and J dropped 8; count of bases not matched to a gene: 7. CDR3 length: 14 residues. In nucleotides, the CDR3 is TGTGCCAGCAGCTTAATACAGGGGGCGGGGGGCTACACCTTC. Encoded protein: CASSLIQGAGGYTF.

J is TRBJ2-2 and V is TRBV2; the match to TRBD1 covers 9 bases. The CDR3 length is 13 residues. Trimming took 9 bases from V and 4 from J; bases not matched to a gene: 3. Germline assignment: CDR1 SNHLY and CDR2 FYNNEI. The CDR3 DNA follows: TGTGCCAGTGGGACAGGGTTCACCGGGGAGCTGTTTTTT. Translated: CASGTGFTGELFF.

This rearrangement joins TRBV5-4 to TRBJ2-3, with 11 bases matching TRBD2. The V and J ends lost 4 bases and 6 bases, in that order; junction bases with no gene match: 10. Germline V CDR1 and CDR2: SGHNT, YYREEE (reference sequence). CDR3 length: 16 residues. This CDR3 reads CASSGSTSGMRDTQYF. Written as DNA, the CDR3 is TGTGCCAGCAGCGGGTCGACTAGCGGGATGAGGGATACGCAGTATTTT.

This clone appeared once. This CDR3 reads CASSVLAGGPGETQYF. CDR3 sequence (DNA): TGTGCCAGCAGCGTCCTAGCGGGAGGGCCGGGAGAGACCCAGTACTTC. J is TRBJ2-5 and V is TRBV9; 12 nucleotides match TRBD2. With V trimmed by 2 bases and J by 4 bases, 6 bases remained unmatched. The CDR3 has 16 residues. Germline V gene lookup returns CDR1 SGDLS and CDR2 YYNGEE.

In its sample, this clone was seen a few times. CDR3 protein: CSVEDSQGQPQHF. The CDR3 nucleotides read TGCAGCGTTGAAGATAGCCAGGGCCAGCCCCAGCATTTT. The chain combines TRBV29-1 with TRBJ1-5; D may be TRBD1 (5 bases). V was trimmed by 0 bases and J by 7 bases, leaving 10 bases between them. The germline V gene encodes CDR1 SQVTM and CDR2 ANQGSEA. The CDR3 covers 13 residues.

The rearrangement links TRBV5-1 to TRBJ1-3; D gene unclear. Trimming cost V 0 bases and J 9 bases, with 16 bases left between them. CDR1 and CDR2 from the germline V gene are SGHRS and YFSETQ. CDR3 length: 15 residues. The CDR3 nucleotides are TGCGCCAGCAGCTTGGAAGGTGGTCCCGGCGGCACCATATATTTT. Residues: CASSLEGGPGGTIYF.

CDR3: CASSQGPGQERSTEAFF. The CDR3 DNA reads TGTGCCAGCAGCCAAGGACCAGGGCAAGAAAGGAGCACTGAAGCTTTCTTT. This chain uses TRBV4-2 with TRBJ1-1; the D gene is possibly TRBD1 (5 bases). There are 17 residues in the CDR3. Trimming removed 1 base at V and 4 bases at J, with 19 bases between. Germline CDR1 is LGHNA and CDR2 is YNFKEQ.

The chain recombines TRBV27 with TRBJ2-7, with 8 bases matching TRBD2. V was clipped by 5 bases and J by 5 bases; unmatched bases: 8. Germline V gene lookup returns CDR1 MNHEY and CDR2 SMNVEV (reference sequence). There are 14 residues in the CDR3. The DNA for the CDR3 is TGTGCCAGCAGTCCCGGACTAGCCATTCACGAGCAGTACTTC. This translates into CASSPGLAIHEQYF.